This T cell receptor (beta chain) was observed in a study of T-cell memory formation after mild COVID-19. Study-wide background: TCR clusters were mostly confined to one donor each.

CDR1 and CDR2 from the germline V gene are SNHLY and FYNNEI. Trimming at V came to 7 bases and at J to 7 bases, leaving 6 bases not matched to a gene. The CDR3 contains 15 residues. Libraries for TCRalpha and TCRbeta carried sample barcodes and unique molecular identifiers via 5'RACE. TCRdb used MiXCR to reprocess the 5' RACE reads, holding one entry per CDR3 protein. This repertoire shows about 320,000 distinct CDR3 sequences, 14% found once; its top ten account for 21%. The sample holds a few counts of this clonotype. The antigen is unknown. Study-wide points: CD4+ bias marked clones expanding day 15 to 37, unlike balanced contracting clones. Some clones that responded were present in memory (sampled pre-infection), which suggests cross-reactive memory joined.

Sequencing was performed on PBMCs or a T cell subset sorted from them (not recorded which). This chain links TRBV2 with TRBJ2-1, with 14 bases identical to TRBD2. The sequence came from a man in his late teens or twenties who had mild COVID-19 (a few samples of this study predate the infection). Cell type and time point are not known. CDR3 protein: CASTWTSGGRNEQFF. The CDR3, as DNA: TGTGCCAGCACCTGGACTAGCGGGGGGAGGAATGAGCAGTTCTTC.